The present T cell receptor (beta chain) was sequenced within a study of blood T cell repertoires in COVID-19. Study in general: The analysed material was cDNA or gDNA that came from T cells, B-cell-depleted T cells, or PBMCs.

Recruitment covered about two dozen US areas and drew participants whose ages spanned about 18 to 90 years. The authors' processing: Scientists estimated how many nucleated cells there were by amplifying reference gene primers. The table came from immunoSEQ multiplex PCR; TCRdb's copy has only in-frame clones and leaves some out. Clone size and V and J calls were adopted from that table, with D and trimming inferred from the DNA. The table has roughly 330,000 clones, around 87% seen once; the top ten hold 5.3%. Germline assignment: CDR1 MNHNS and CDR2 SASEGT. The CDR3 loop spans 17 amino acids. The trim removed 4 bases at V and 3 bases at J, leaving 11 bases unmatched.

This sequence joins TRBV6-1 and TRBJ2-3; 9 bases match TRBD1. This TCR came from a woman in her thirties who had recovered from COVID-19. Source material: PBMCs or T cells enriched from blood (not recorded which). CDR3 in amino acids: CASSVRSGTGWTDTQYF. The CDR3 coding sequence is TGTGCCAGCAGTGTGAGATCCGGGACAGGGTGGACAGATACGCAGTATTTT.